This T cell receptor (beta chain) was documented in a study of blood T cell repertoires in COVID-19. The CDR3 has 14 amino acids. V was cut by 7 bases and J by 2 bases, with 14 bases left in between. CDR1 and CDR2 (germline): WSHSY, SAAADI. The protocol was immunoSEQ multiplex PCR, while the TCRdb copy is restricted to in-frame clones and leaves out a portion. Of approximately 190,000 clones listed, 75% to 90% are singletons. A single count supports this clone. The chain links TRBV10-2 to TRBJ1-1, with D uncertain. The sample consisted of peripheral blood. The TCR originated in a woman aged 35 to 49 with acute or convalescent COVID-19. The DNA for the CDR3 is TGCGCCAGCACCGACTCCCAATCCAACACTGAAGCTTTCTTT. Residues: CASTDSQSNTEAFF.